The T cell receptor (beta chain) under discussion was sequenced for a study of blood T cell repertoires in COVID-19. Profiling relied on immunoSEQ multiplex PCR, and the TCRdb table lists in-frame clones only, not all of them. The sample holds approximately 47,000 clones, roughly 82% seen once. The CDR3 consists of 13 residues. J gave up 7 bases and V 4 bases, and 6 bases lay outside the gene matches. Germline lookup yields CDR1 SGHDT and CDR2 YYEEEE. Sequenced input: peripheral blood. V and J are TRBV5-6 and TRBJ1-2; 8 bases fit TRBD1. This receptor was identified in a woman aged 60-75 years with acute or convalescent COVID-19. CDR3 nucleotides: TGTGCCAGCAGCGCCAGACAGGGGACTGGCTACACCTTC. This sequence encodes CASSARQGTGYTF.